This is a list of T cell receptor beta chains from one sample in a study of T cells in tumors after PD-1 blockade. Assay used: immunoSEQ multiplex PCR; TCRdb lists only in-frame clones, some missing. Found here are more than 50,000 clones, about 74% of them singletons; the top ten hold about 4.8%. The material was PBMCs, obtained after anti-PD-1 treatment. Receptors were obtained from a human donor with basal cell carcinoma. Each CDR3 is given with its conserved first and last residue. D genes are given only for firm matches. A clone size is listed for some rows: how often the clone was seen (once, few, many), or a class if it is expanded.

cdr3_nt: TGTGCCAGTAGTATCGACCACCTGCGAAACACTGAAGCTTTCTTT; cdr3_aa: CASSIDHLRNTEAFF; d_call: .; clone_size: once; v_call: TRBV19; j_call: TRBJ1-1
cdr3_nt: TGTGCCAGTAGTATAGGCGGGACAGGGAATCAGCCCCAGCATTTT; cdr3_aa: CASSIGGTGNQPQHF; d_call: TRBD1; clone_size: .; v_call: TRBV19; j_call: TRBJ1-5
cdr3_nt: TGTGCCATCCATCGTGCCGGAGCTTTCTTT; cdr3_aa: CAIHRAGAFF; d_call: .; clone_size: .; v_call: TRBV21-1; j_call: TRBJ1-1
cdr3_nt: TGTGCCTGGAGTCCCGGACAGGGAAGGACAGATACGCAGTATTTT; cdr3_aa: CAWSPGQGRTDTQYF; d_call: TRBD1; clone_size: .; v_call: TRBV30; j_call: TRBJ2-3
cdr3_nt: TGCGCCAGCAGCTTACGGGGGGCAGGAGAGACCCAGTACTTC; cdr3_aa: CASSLRGAGETQYF; d_call: .; clone_size: .; v_call: TRBV5-1; j_call: TRBJ2-5
cdr3_nt: TGTGCCAGTAGTATCGGTAGGGCGCGCACCGGGGAGCTGTTTTTT; cdr3_aa: CASSIGRARTGELFF; d_call: .; clone_size: .; v_call: TRBV19; j_call: TRBJ2-2
cdr3_nt: TGTGCCAGCAGCTCCCCGCAGGGACAGGGTTTTAATTTCTACGAGCAGTACTTC; cdr3_aa: CASSSPQGQGFNFYEQYF; d_call: TRBD1; clone_size: few; v_call: TRBV7-8; j_call: TRBJ2-7
cdr3_nt: TGTGCCAGCAGCCAAGATGCGGTCAGGGCCTCTGGAAACACCATATATTTT; cdr3_aa: CASSQDAVRASGNTIYF; d_call: .; clone_size: .; v_call: TRBV4-2; j_call: TRBJ1-3
cdr3_nt: TGTGCCAGCAGCTCGGGACAGGGAAACTACAATGAGCAGTTCTTC; cdr3_aa: CASSSGQGNYNEQFF; d_call: TRBD1; clone_size: .; v_call: TRBV5-4; j_call: TRBJ2-1
cdr3_nt: TGTGCCAGCAGGGGACAGGGCGGCAATCAGCCCCAGCATTTT; cdr3_aa: CASRGQGGNQPQHF; d_call: TRBD1; clone_size: .; v_call: TRBV2; j_call: TRBJ1-5
cdr3_nt: TGTGCCAGTTCAACACTAGACCGAAACTCTGGGGCCAACGTCCTGACTTTC; cdr3_aa: CASSTLDRNSGANVLTF; d_call: .; clone_size: .; v_call: TRBV19; j_call: TRBJ2-6
cdr3_nt: TGTGCCAGCAGCCAAGATAGCAGCGGGGGCCGGTACAATGAGCAGTTCTTC; cdr3_aa: CASSQDSSGGRYNEQFF; d_call: TRBD2; clone_size: .; v_call: TRBV3-1/TRBV3-2; j_call: TRBJ2-1
cdr3_nt: TGTGCCAGTAGTATATTAGGGGGCTACGAGCAGTACTTC; cdr3_aa: CASSILGGYEQYF; d_call: .; clone_size: few; v_call: TRBV19; j_call: TRBJ2-7
cdr3_nt: TGTGCCATCATGCCGGGACTAGCGGGGGACACAGATACGCAGTATTTT; cdr3_aa: CAIMPGLAGDTDTQYF; d_call: TRBD2; clone_size: few; v_call: TRBV10-3; j_call: TRBJ2-3
cdr3_nt: TGTGCCAGCACCTGGACAGGGGGCTATGGCTACACCTTC; cdr3_aa: CASTWTGGYGYTF; d_call: TRBD1; clone_size: .; v_call: TRBV6-4; j_call: TRBJ1-2
cdr3_nt: TGTGCCAGCAGTTTGGGGCCCACTGAAGCTTTCTTT; cdr3_aa: CASSLGPTEAFF; d_call: .; clone_size: .; v_call: TRBV2; j_call: TRBJ1-1
cdr3_nt: TGTGCCTGGAGTCGACAGCAAGAGACCCAGTACTTC; cdr3_aa: CAWSRQQETQYF; d_call: .; clone_size: .; v_call: TRBV30; j_call: TRBJ2-5
cdr3_nt: TGTGCCAGCAGGGCCCGGGGTGGGGGCTACACCTTC; cdr3_aa: CASRARGGGYTF; d_call: .; clone_size: .; v_call: TRBV27; j_call: TRBJ1-2
cdr3_nt: TGCGCCAGCAGCCCGCGGACAGGGGCTTTCGGGGGAGGAGAGCAGTACTTC; cdr3_aa: CASSPRTGAFGGGEQYF; d_call: TRBD1; clone_size: .; v_call: TRBV5-1; j_call: TRBJ2-7
cdr3_nt: TGTGCCAGTCGGGCATCCGGGACAGGGGGCCCTGGCACTGAAGCTTTCTTT; cdr3_aa: CASRASGTGGPGTEAFF; d_call: TRBD1; clone_size: .; v_call: TRBV2; j_call: TRBJ1-1
cdr3_nt: TGTGCCAGCAGGTTGGAAGGGGTAAAAGAGCTGTTTTTT; cdr3_aa: CASRLEGVKELFF; d_call: .; clone_size: few; v_call: TRBV6-5; j_call: TRBJ2-2
cdr3_nt: TGTGCCAGCAGCTTAGCGGGGGGTAGCACAGATACGCAGTATTTT; cdr3_aa: CASSLAGGSTDTQYF; d_call: .; clone_size: once; v_call: TRBV7-7; j_call: TRBJ2-3
cdr3_nt: TGTGCCAGCAGTTTACGACCAGCGGGGGGACCGTACAATGAGCAGTTCTTC; cdr3_aa: CASSLRPAGGPYNEQFF; d_call: TRBD2; clone_size: .; v_call: TRBV27; j_call: TRBJ2-1
cdr3_nt: TGTGCCAGCAGCCAAGAGGAAAAACTGTTTTTT; cdr3_aa: CASSQEEKLFF; d_call: .; clone_size: .; v_call: TRBV3-1/TRBV3-2; j_call: TRBJ1-4
cdr3_nt: TGTGCCAGTAGTATCAGCGGAGACAGGAGAGGCGAAAAACTGTTTTTT; cdr3_aa: CASSISGDRRGEKLFF; d_call: .; clone_size: few; v_call: TRBV19; j_call: TRBJ1-4
cdr3_nt: TGTGCCAGCAGCGATATGGGAGGCGCAGATACGCAGTATTTT; cdr3_aa: CASSDMGGADTQYF; d_call: .; clone_size: .; v_call: TRBV11-3; j_call: TRBJ2-3
cdr3_nt: TGCGCCAGCAGCTTGGAAGTCACCAGCGGGGGGGCGGGAGGCTACGAGCAGTACTTC; cdr3_aa: CASSLEVTSGGAGGYEQYF; d_call: TRBD2; clone_size: once; v_call: TRBV5-1; j_call: TRBJ2-7
cdr3_nt: TGTGCCAGCAGCAGCCTCGGGGGGGGCACCGGGGAGCTGTTTTTT; cdr3_aa: CASSSLGGGTGELFF; d_call: TRBD2; clone_size: once; v_call: TRBV7-6; j_call: TRBJ2-2
cdr3_nt: TGTGCCAGCAGCTCCGGGATCTATAGCAATCAGCCCCAGCATTTT; cdr3_aa: CASSSGIYSNQPQHF; d_call: .; clone_size: .; v_call: TRBV7-6; j_call: TRBJ1-5
cdr3_nt: TGTGCCAGCAGCTTAGTAGGGAGGGACAATGAGCAGTTCTTC; cdr3_aa: CASSLVGRDNEQFF; d_call: TRBD2; clone_size: .; v_call: TRBV7-6; j_call: TRBJ2-1
cdr3_nt: TGTGCCAGCAGCCCGTGGGGAACTGGGGCCAACGTCCTGACTTTC; cdr3_aa: CASSPWGTGANVLTF; d_call: .; clone_size: .; v_call: TRBV5-8; j_call: TRBJ2-6
cdr3_nt: TGCAGCGTTTTGACCCAGTACTTC; cdr3_aa: CSVLTQYF; d_call: .; clone_size: .; v_call: TRBV29-1; j_call: TRBJ2-5
cdr3_nt: TGCGCCAGCAGCTTGGGGCTAGCGGGTAATGGGGGCAATGAGCAGTTCTTC; cdr3_aa: CASSLGLAGNGGNEQFF; d_call: TRBD2; clone_size: .; v_call: TRBV5-1; j_call: TRBJ2-1
cdr3_nt: TGTGCCAGCACCTTGGGACAAGGAATATACGAGCAGTACTTC; cdr3_aa: CASTLGQGIYEQYF; d_call: .; clone_size: .; v_call: TRBV2; j_call: TRBJ2-7
cdr3_nt: TGTGCCAGCTCACCATTCGGTGGTGGGGCCAACGTCCTGACTTTC; cdr3_aa: CASSPFGGGANVLTF; d_call: .; clone_size: .; v_call: TRBV18; j_call: TRBJ2-6
cdr3_nt: TGTGCAAGTCGCTTAAGCCTAGCAGGGACTAGCGGGGGGCCGAGCTACGAGCAGTACTTC; cdr3_aa: CASRLSLAGTSGGPSYEQYF; d_call: .; clone_size: once; v_call: TRBV12-2; j_call: TRBJ2-7